Listed below are T cell receptor beta chains from one sample, sequenced in a study of T cells in Graves' hyperthyroidism and ophthalmopathy. TCRdb re-derived calls from the multiplex PCR reads in MiXCR, one entry per CDR3 protein. The data show more than 450,000 distinct CDR3 sequences, with about 20% seen just once and 47% held by the top ten. Input material: blood. These receptors came from a man in his forties with Graves' ophthalmopathy. The CDR3 runs from the conserved cysteine through the conserved F or W. The D gene is left open where the match is weak. Clone size is shown for a subset of rows, as once, few, many or a class of expanded clone.

v_call	d_call	j_call	clone_size	cdr3_nt	cdr3_aa
TRBV19	TRBD1	TRBJ2-1	.	TGTGCCAGTAGTATTGCCGCGCAGGGGGCTTCCGGTGAGCAGTTCTTC	CASSIAAQGASGEQFF
TRBV20-1	.	TRBJ2-2	.	TGCAGTGCTAGGGGACGGAAGGGGTTCACCGGGGAGCTGTTTTTT	CSARGRKGFTGELFF
TRBV5-1	.	TRBJ1-6	.	TGCGCCAGCAGCTTGGAGTATAATTCACCCCTCCACTTT	CASSLEYNSPLHF
TRBV28	.	TRBJ2-7	.	TGTGCCAGCAGGCCGGACAGGGAGGGAGAGTGGGAGCAGTACTTC	CASRPDREGEWEQYF
TRBV30	.	TRBJ1-1	many	TGTGCCTGGAGTATTACGGTGGGGGAAGGGGAAGCTTTCTTT	CAWSITVGEGEAFF
TRBV7-9	.	TRBJ2-3	.	TGTGCCAGCAGCTCTCCGAGCGTAGGAACAGATACGCAGTATTTT	CASSSPSVGTDTQYF
TRBV2	TRBD2	TRBJ2-7	many	TGTGCCAGCAGTGACTGGACTAGCGTTTCCTACGAGCAGTACTTC	CASSDWTSVSYEQYF
TRBV7-6	.	TRBJ1-2	.	TGTGCCAGCAGCTTAGTCACCAGGGGTGACTATGGCTACACCTTC	CASSLVTRGDYGYTF
TRBV30	.	TRBJ1-5	.	TGTGCCTGGAGCGCGGGACCGACCCCGGCCGGCAATCAGCCCCAGCATTTT	CAWSAGPTPAGNQPQHF
TRBV27	TRBD2	TRBJ2-2	.	TGTGCCAGCAGTAAGCTCACTACTAGCGGGGCGAACACCGGGGAGCTGTTTTTT	CASSKLTTSGANTGELFF
TRBV12-3/TRBV12-4	TRBD2	TRBJ2-1	many	TGTGCCAGCAGTTTCGCGGGGGGGCTAGAGGGGGGGAACAATGAGCAGTTCTTC	CASSFAGGLEGGNNEQFF
TRBV20-1	TRBD1	TRBJ1-2	many	TGCAGTGCTAGAAATCGGACAGGGGGCTATGGCTACACCTTC	CSARNRTGGYGYTF
TRBV19	.	TRBJ1-2	.	TGTGCCAGTAGCTCGACAGGCACAAACCCCTATGGCTACACCTTC	CASSSTGTNPYGYTF
TRBV20-1	TRBD2	TRBJ2-5	.	TGCAGTGCTAGAGATCGACTAGCGGGAGTAGAGACCCAGTACTTC	CSARDRLAGVETQYF
TRBV9	.	TRBJ1-2	few	TGTGCCAGCAGCCCCCGGACAGAGTACTATGGCTACACCTTC	CASSPRTEYYGYTF
TRBV5-1	TRBD1	TRBJ2-5	.	TGCGCCAGCGAGACAGGGGATTTGGGAGAGACCCAGTACTTC	CASETGDLGETQYF
TRBV20-1	TRBD2	TRBJ2-3	many	TGCAGTGCTAGGTTAAGCGGGGCGACAGATACGCAGTATTTT	CSARLSGATDTQYF
TRBV5-1	TRBD2	TRBJ2-1	.	TGCGCCAGCACCGATACTAGCGGGAAGGGCAATGAGCAGTTCTTC	CASTDTSGKGNEQFF